This TCR beta chain was recorded in a study of blood T cell repertoires in COVID-19. Sequencing used immunoSEQ multiplex PCR; TCRdb keeps in-frame clones, though not all of them. Seen here are 150,000 to 200,000 clones, about 80% observed once, and the top ten hold 1.5%. Sequencing was carried out using peripheral blood. This TCR was recovered from a human donor in a cohort sampled during active COVID-19.

The CDR3 DNA reads TGCGCCAGCAGCGCCCGGGGGGATTCAACTAATGAAAAACTGTTTTTT. Its translation is CASSARGDSTNEKLFF. The gene calls are TRBV5-1 and TRBJ1-4; a weak D match, TRBD1 (5 bases). Trimming left V 4 bases short and J 0 bases short, with 13 bases between. In germline, CDR1 is SGHRS, CDR2 YFSETQ. The CDR3 is made up of 16 amino acids.